The rows below give T cell receptor beta chains drawn from one sample of a study of blood T cells in healthy people across ages. TCRdb passed the 5' RACE reads through MiXCR, listing each CDR3 protein once. The sample holds under 800,000 distinct CDR3 sequences, about 21% seen once. Source material: blood. The receptors were gathered from a man between 65 and 85 years old in good health. CDR3s include the opening cysteine and the closing phenylalanine or tryptophan. A D gene is named only where the DNA matches it firmly.

d_gene,v_gene,j_gene,CDR3aa
-,TRBV9,-,CASSVDGETQYF
TRBD2,TRBV20-1,TRBJ2-7,CSATNSGGTYEQYF
-,TRBV5-6,TRBJ2-1,CASSLAEVDFNEQFF
-,TRBV19,TRBJ2-7,CASVQNSAYEQYF
-,TRBV27,TRBJ2-7,CASSLSSGAQWGAQYF
-,TRBV10-3,TRBJ2-1,CAISGLGNEQFF
-,TRBV3-1,TRBJ1-1,CASSTEGRIEAFF
-,TRBV11-2,TRBJ1-2,CAGSLGGGSGYTF
-,TRBV10-3,TRBJ2-3,CAIQSTDTQYF
-,TRBV20-1,TRBJ1-5,CSVQGDSNQPQHF
-,TRBV27,TRBJ1-6,CASSLHHRDTSNSPLHF
TRBD2,TRBV7-2,TRBJ2-7,CASSLMPGGPYEQYF
-,TRBV5-1,TRBJ2-5,CASSFQEVQEAQYF
-,TRBV2,TRBJ2-6,CASSETTGANVLTF
-,TRBV29-1,TRBJ2-5,CSVEEPRHETQYF
-,TRBV20-1,TRBJ2-1,CSARDRWTRQFF
-,TRBV7-2,TRBJ2-5,CASSSGTTWEQYF
TRBD1,TRBV5-1,TRBJ1-1,CASSLGASQGARTEAFF
TRBD1,TRBV9,TRBJ2-7,CASSVGTATLEQYF
TRBD2,TRBV2,TRBJ2-1,CASKREIHEQFF
TRBD2,TRBV28,-,CASSPPPGLGGLDEQYF
TRBD1,TRBV27,TRBJ1-6,CASSQTLQGLNSPLHF
TRBD2,TRBV12-3/TRBV12-4,TRBJ2-7,CASSSSSGRDYEQYF
-,TRBV20-1,-,CSARILLESASPEQFF
TRBD1,TRBV29-1,TRBJ2-5,CSAWTGGSETQYF
-,TRBV27,TRBJ1-4,CASSLSSGMEKLFF
TRBD1,TRBV20-1,TRBJ2-6,CSAPVGTGSSGANVLTF
-,TRBV10-3,TRBJ2-3,CAISREITDTQYF
-,TRBV2,TRBJ1-1,CASAERAMNTEAFF
-,TRBV29-1,TRBJ2-1,CSVEVGGSETQHF
TRBD1,TRBV29-1,TRBJ2-1,CSVDAEGQGFHEQFF
TRBD2,TRBV6-2/TRBV6-3,TRBJ2-1,CASSLTSGRSSYNEQFF
-,TRBV6-1,TRBJ1-6,CASSEGQGRPSPLHF
-,TRBV4-2,TRBJ2-5,CASSQDQNKETQYF
-,TRBV6-1,TRBJ1-4,CASSQSSGTDNEKLFF
-,TRBV12-3/TRBV12-4,TRBJ2-5,CASSRTLSRGREQYF
TRBD2,TRBV6-2/TRBV6-3,TRBJ2-7,CASSYRGLAPSYEQYF
-,TRBV20-1,-,CSASLGPPPNEQFF
-,TRBV9,TRBJ1-1,CASSVFDSTNTEAFF
-,TRBV29-1,TRBJ2-4,CSVASSKNIQYF
TRBD1,TRBV4-2,TRBJ1-5,CASSQETGGSQPQHF
TRBD1,TRBV29-1,TRBJ2-3,CSEGTGTDTQYF
-,TRBV20-1,TRBJ2-7,CSASAGNYEQYF
-,TRBV30,TRBJ2-6,CAWTQSGANVLTF
-,TRBV5-6,TRBJ1-1,CASSLAAGRGEAFF
TRBD2,TRBV6-2/TRBV6-3,-,CASSTLAGEQFF
-,TRBV5-1,TRBJ2-3,CASSRRTPDTDTQYF
-,TRBV7-8,TRBJ2-7,CASSFDDYEQYF
-,TRBV20-1,TRBJ2-3,CSANYGRETDTQYF
-,TRBV20-1,TRBJ1-2,CSANGAWDMGYGYTF
TRBD2,TRBV6-5,TRBJ2-7,CASSSFAGGHYEQYF
TRBD1,TRBV3-1,TRBJ1-2,CASSEDRGHGYTF
-,TRBV20-1,TRBJ2-7,CSAFQVYEQYF
-,TRBV9,TRBJ2-1,CASSRTGGNEQFF
TRBD2,TRBV29-1,TRBJ2-3,CSVEGLAGDTQYF
-,TRBV2,TRBJ1-2,CASSAQEGANYGYTF
-,TRBV25-1,TRBJ2-1,CASSPGGGEQFF
-,TRBV28,TRBJ2-5,CASSLFGGGETQYF
-,TRBV25-1,TRBJ2-1,CASGGGAENRNEQFF
-,TRBV29-1,TRBJ1-1,CSGRTGAEAFF